This TCR beta chain was identified in a study of breast tumors, draining lymph nodes, adjacent tissues. Axillary draining lymph nodes of breast cancer patients supplied the node samples. From the multiplex PCR reads, TCRdb called clonotypes with MiXCR, one entry per CDR3 protein. The profile shows nearly 200,000 distinct CDR3 sequences, around a third of them singletons. Germline CDR1 and CDR2: MNHNS and SASEGT. V shed 8 bases, J shed 0 bases, and the junction held 6 bases outside the gene matches. This CDR3 comprises 15 residues. Study outcomes and limitations: Data only fit, rather than demonstrated, lymph node origin of most tumor T cells. Compared with basal-like, luminal-like tumors shared significantly more repertoire with nontumor tissue.

The table lists this clonotype with a few counts. Its antigen is unidentified. The chain has TRBV6-1 and TRBJ1-5; 8 bases match TRBD1. The TCR comes from a female donor with breast cancer. Some clones in this sample may be carry-over from other donors' samples. The sample comprised axillary lymph node tissue. The CDR3 DNA reads TGTGCCAGCTTGCAGGGGGCGTTTAGCAATCAGCCCCAGCATTTT. This translates into CASLQGAFSNQPQHF.